This T cell receptor beta chain is from a study of T cell clones after liver transplantation. Study in general: TCRbeta sequencing after a pre-transplant mixed lymphocyte reaction identified graft-donor-reactive clones, later tracked in post-transplant blood. Until 12-24 months post-transplant, subjects got standard immunosuppression and no induction. General study findings and limits: Low donor cell numbers restricted donor-reactive repertoire measurement in a couple of subjects. Conclusions were preliminary, with small, heterogeneous patient groups.

The assay was immunoSEQ multiplex PCR, and TCRdb's table has in-frame clones only and misses some. Of approximately 55,000 clones listed, roughly two thirds are singletons. The ends lost 6 bases at V and 3 bases at J; junction bases unmatched: 13. CDR3 length: 16 amino acids. Germline V gene lookup returns CDR1 MDHEN and CDR2 SYDVKM. This clone appeared once. Its antigen is currently unknown. The sequenced sample was CD4+ T cells from blood, obtained before liver transplant. The receptor was isolated from a human donor who received a liver transplant. The chain recombines TRBV28 with TRBJ1-2, with TRBD1 matching 7 bases. CDR3 residues: CASSPPWPQGDYGYTF. CDR3 DNA sequence: TGTGCCAGCAGCCCCCCCTGGCCCCAGGGGGACTATGGCTACACCTTC.